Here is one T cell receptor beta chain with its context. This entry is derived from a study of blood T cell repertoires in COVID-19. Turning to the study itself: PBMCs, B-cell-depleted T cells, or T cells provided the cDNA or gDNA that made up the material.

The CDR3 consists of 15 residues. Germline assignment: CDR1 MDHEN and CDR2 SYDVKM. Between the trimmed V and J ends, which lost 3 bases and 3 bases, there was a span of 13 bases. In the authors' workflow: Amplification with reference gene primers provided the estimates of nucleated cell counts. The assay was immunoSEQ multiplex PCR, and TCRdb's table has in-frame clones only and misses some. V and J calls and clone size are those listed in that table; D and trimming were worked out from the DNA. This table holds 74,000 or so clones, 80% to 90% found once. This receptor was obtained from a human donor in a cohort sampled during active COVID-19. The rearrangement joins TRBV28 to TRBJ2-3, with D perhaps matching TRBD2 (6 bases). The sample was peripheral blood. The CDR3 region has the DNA TGTGCCAGCAGTTTGGTTGCGGGGAGGACAGATACGCAGTATTTT. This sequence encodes CASSLVAGRTDTQYF.